The T cell receptor beta chain described here comes from a study of early T cells in non-severe SARS-CoV-2 infection. This clonotype was counted ten times or more. CDR3 length: 12 amino acids. Per the germline V gene, CDR1 is DFQATT and CDR2 is SNEGSKA (reference sequence). V was trimmed by 0 bases and J by 1 base, leaving 3 bases between them. Via MiXCR, TCRdb re-called the 5' RACE reads, giving one row per CDR3 protein. The profile covers over 60,000 distinct CDR3 sequences, with approximately 14% appearing a single time and roughly 4.2% taken by the ten largest. Input material: whole blood. This TCR was sampled from an adult who was a healthcare worker with PCR-confirmed SARS-CoV-2 infection or an uninfected control (not recorded which). J is TRBJ1-2 and V is TRBV20-1; unclear D gene. The DNA of the CDR3 is TGCAGTGCTAGAGAGCGTAACTATGGCTACACCTTC. Translating it yields CSARERNYGYTF.